The present TCR beta chain was sequenced within a study of blood T cell repertoires in COVID-19. CDR3 length equals 17 residues. Germline loops: CDR1 SGHNT, CDR2 YYREEE (reference sequence). The trim removed 3 bases at V and 6 bases at J, leaving 12 bases unmatched. Method: immunoSEQ multiplex PCR; TCRdb's copy keeps in-frame clones and lacks some. The sample lists about 350,000 clones; around 86% were seen once. Followed longitudinally, the Seattle patients had been enrolled during active infection. This TCR was recovered from a woman in her 50s with COVID-19, enrolled during active disease. Source material: peripheral blood. The chain has TRBV5-4 and TRBJ2-2, with 9 positions matching TRBD2. CDR3 bases: TGTGCCAGCAGCTCGGGGACTAGCTGGGGTGGAGCCGGGGAGCTGTTTTTT. As protein: CASSSGTSWGGAGELFF.